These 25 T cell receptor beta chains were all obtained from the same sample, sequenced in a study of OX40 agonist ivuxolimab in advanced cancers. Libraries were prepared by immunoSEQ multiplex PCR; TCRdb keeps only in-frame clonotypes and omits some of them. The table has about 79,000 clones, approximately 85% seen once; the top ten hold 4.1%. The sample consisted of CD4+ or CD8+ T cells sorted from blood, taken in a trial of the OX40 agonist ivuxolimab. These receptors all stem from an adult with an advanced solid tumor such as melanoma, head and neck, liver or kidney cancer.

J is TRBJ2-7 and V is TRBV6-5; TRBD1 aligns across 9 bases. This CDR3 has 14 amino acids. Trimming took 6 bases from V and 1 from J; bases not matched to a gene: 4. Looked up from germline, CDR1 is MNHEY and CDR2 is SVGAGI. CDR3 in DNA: TGTGCCAGCAGGGGACAGGGTCATTCCTACGAGCAGTACTTC. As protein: CASRGQGHSYEQYF.

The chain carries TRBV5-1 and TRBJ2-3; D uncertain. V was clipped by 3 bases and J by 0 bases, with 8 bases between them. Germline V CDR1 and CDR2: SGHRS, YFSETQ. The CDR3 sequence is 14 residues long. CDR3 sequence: CASSSDGSTDTQYF. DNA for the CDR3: TGCGCCAGCAGCTCAGACGGTAGCACAGATACGCAGTATTTT.

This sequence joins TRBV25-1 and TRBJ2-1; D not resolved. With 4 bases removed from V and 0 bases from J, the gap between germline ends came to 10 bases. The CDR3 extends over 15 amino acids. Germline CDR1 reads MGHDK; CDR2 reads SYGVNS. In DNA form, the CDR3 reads TGTGCCAGCAGTGGCCTCTATAACTCCTACAATGAGCAGTTCTTC. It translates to CASSGLYNSYNEQFF.

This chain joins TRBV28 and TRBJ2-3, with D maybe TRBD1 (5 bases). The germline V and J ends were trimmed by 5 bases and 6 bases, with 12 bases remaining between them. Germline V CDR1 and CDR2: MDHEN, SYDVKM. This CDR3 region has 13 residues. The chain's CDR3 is CASSGQHRDTQYF. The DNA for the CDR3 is TGTGCCAGCAGTGGGCAACACAGGGATACGCAGTATTTT.

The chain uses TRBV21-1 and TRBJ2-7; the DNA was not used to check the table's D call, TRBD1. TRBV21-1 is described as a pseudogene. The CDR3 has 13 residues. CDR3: CATWTGITYEQYF. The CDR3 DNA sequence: TGTGCCACCTGGACAGGGATAACCTACGAGCAGTACTTC.

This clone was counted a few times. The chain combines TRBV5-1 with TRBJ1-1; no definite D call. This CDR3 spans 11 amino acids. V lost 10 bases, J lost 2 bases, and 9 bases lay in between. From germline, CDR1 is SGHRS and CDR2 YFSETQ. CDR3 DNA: TGCGCCGGAGGAGTTAACACTGAAGCTTTCTTT. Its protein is CAGGVNTEAFF.

In DNA form, the CDR3 reads TGTGCCAGTAGTCTCGACAGGGTCGGCTACGAGCAGTACTTC. Translating it yields CASSLDRVGYEQYF. The chain carries TRBV19 and TRBJ2-7; the match to TRBD1 covers 7 bases. Germline values: CDR1 LNHDA, CDR2 SQIVND (reference sequence). The V and J ends lost 5 bases and 3 bases, in that order; junction bases with no gene match: 7. This CDR3 region has 14 residues.

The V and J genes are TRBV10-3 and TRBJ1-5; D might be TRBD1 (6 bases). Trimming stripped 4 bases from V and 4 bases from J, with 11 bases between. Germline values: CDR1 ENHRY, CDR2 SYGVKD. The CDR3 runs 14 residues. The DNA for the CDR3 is TGTGCCATCAGTGGGGGAGGGGGAAATCAGCCCCAGCATTTT. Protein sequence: CAISGGGGNQPQHF.

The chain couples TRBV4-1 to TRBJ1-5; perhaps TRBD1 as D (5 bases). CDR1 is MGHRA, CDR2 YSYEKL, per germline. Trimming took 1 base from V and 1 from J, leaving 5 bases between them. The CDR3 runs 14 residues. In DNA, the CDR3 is TGCGCCAGCAGCCAAGGGGACAGCAATCAGCCCCAGCATTTT. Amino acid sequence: CASSQGDSNQPQHF.

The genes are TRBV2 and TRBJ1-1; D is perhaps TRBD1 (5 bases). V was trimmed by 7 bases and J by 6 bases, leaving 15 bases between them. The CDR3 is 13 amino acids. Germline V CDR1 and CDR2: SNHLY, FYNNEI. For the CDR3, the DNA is TGTGCCAGCACCGTGGACGCGGGGGCTGAAGCTTTCTTT. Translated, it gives CASTVDAGAEAFF.

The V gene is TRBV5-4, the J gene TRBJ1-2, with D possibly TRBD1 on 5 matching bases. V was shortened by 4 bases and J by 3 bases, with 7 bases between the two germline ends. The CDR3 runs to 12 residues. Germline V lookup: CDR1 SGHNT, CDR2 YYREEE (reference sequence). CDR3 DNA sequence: TGTGCCAGCAGCCCGGGGGACTATGGCTACACCTTC. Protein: CASSPGDYGYTF.

The CDR3 loop reads CASSLAFREVYNEQFF. CDR3 coding DNA: TGCGCCAGCAGCCTGGCGTTTCGGGAGGTCTACAATGAGCAGTTCTTC. The chain uses TRBV5-1 and TRBJ2-1; TRBD2 matches at 7 bases. J was trimmed by 3 bases and V by 4 bases; bases with no gene match: 10. The CDR3 is 16 residues long. The germline V gene encodes CDR1 SGHRS and CDR2 YFSETQ. Filled out from reference TRBV5-1 and TRBJ2-1, the complete variable domain reads KAGVTQTPRYLIKTRGQQVTLSCSPISGHRSVSWYQQTPGQGLQFLFEYFSETQRNKGNFPGRFSGRQFSNSRSEMNVSTLELGDSALYLCASSLAFREVYNEQFFGPGTRLTVL.

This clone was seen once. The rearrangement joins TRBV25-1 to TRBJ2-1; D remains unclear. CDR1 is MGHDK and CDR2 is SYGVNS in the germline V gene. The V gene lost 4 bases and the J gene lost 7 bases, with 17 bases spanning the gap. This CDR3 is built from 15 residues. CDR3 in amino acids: CASSGLSGVSNEQFF. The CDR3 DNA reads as TGTGCCAGCAGTGGCCTCTCAGGAGTCTCGAATGAGCAGTTCTTC.

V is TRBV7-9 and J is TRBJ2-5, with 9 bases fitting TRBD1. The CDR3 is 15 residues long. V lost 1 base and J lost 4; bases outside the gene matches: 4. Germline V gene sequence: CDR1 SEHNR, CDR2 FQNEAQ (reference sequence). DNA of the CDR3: TGTGCCAGCAGCTTAGGGGACAGGGCAGCAGAGACCCAGTACTTC. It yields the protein CASSLGDRAAETQYF.

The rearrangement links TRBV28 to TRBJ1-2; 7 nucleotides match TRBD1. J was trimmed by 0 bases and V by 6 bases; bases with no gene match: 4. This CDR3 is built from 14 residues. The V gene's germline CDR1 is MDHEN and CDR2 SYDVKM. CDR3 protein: CASSPGTANYGYTF. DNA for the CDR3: TGTGCCAGCAGCCCCGGGACAGCTAACTATGGCTACACCTTC.

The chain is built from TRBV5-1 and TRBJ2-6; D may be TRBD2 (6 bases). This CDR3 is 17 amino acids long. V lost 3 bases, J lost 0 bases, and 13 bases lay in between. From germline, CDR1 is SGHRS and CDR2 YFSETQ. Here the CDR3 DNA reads TGCGCCAGCAGCTCGAGCGGGCCGTTCTCTGGGGCCAACGTCCTGACTTTC. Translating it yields CASSSSGPFSGANVLTF.

CDR3 DNA sequence: TGCGCCAGCAGTGAGGACCGTAACTATGGCTACACCTTC. Protein product: CASSEDRNYGYTF. V and J are TRBV10-1 and TRBJ1-2, with D unclear. Per germline, CDR1 WNHNN and CDR2 SYGVQD (reference sequence). Between the trimmed V and J ends, which lost 2 bases and 1 base, there was a span of 5 bases. The CDR3 is made up of 13 amino acids.

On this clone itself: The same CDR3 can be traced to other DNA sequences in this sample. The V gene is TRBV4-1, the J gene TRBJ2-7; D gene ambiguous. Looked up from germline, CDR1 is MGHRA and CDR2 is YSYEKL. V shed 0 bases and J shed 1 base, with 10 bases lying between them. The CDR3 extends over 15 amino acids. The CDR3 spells CASSQDPGRSYEQYF. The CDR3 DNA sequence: TGCGCCAGCAGCCAAGATCCTGGCAGATCCTACGAGCAGTACTTC.

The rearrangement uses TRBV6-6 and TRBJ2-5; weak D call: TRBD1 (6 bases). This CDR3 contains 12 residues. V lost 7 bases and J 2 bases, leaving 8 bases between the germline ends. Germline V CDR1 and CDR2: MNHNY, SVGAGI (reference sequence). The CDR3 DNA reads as TGTGCCAGCAAACAGGGTCAAGAGACCCAGTACTTC. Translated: CASKQGQETQYF.

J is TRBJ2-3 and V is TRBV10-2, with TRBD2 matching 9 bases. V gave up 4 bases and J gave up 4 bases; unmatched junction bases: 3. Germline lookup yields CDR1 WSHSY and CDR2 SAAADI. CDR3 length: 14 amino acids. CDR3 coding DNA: TGCGCCAGCAGTGTAGCGGGAGCAGCAGATACGCAGTATTTT. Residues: CASSVAGAADTQYF.

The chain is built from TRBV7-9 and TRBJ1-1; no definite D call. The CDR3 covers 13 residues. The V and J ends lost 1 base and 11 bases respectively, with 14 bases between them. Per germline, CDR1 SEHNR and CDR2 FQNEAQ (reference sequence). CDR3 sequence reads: CASSLVGRDSAFF. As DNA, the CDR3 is TGTGCCAGCAGCTTAGTTGGCCGCGATTCTGCTTTCTTT.

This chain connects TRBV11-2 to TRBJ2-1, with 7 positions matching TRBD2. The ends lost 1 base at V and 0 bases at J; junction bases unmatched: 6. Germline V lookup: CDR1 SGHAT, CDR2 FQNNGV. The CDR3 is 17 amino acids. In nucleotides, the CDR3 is TGTGCCAGCAGCTTAGTGGGACTACGGAGCTCCTACAATGAGCAGTTCTTC. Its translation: CASSLVGLRSSYNEQFF.

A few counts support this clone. The CDR3 nucleotides are TGTGCCAGCAGCTTGGATAGGGGAGATACGCAGTATTTT. It codes for CASSLDRGDTQYF. V gene TRBV5-4 combines with J gene TRBJ2-3; D might be TRBD1 (5 bases). CDR1 is SGHNT and CDR2 is YYREEE in the germline V gene (reference sequence). V lost 0 bases, J lost 5 bases, and 7 bases lay in between. The CDR3 sequence is 13 residues long.

CDR3 sequence (DNA): TGTGCCACCGCCAGGTACCAAGAGACCCAGTACTTC. It codes for CATARYQETQYF. The chain uses TRBV15 and TRBJ2-5; D call uncertain. This CDR3 contains 12 residues. The germline V gene encodes CDR1 LNHNV and CDR2 YYDKDF (reference sequence). V was shortened by 8 bases and J by 0 bases, with 7 bases between the two germline ends.

The CDR3 here is CASSRDRDQETQYF. The CDR3 DNA reads TGCGCCAGCAGCCGGGACAGGGACCAAGAGACCCAGTACTTC. This chain links TRBV5-1 with TRBJ2-5; TRBD1 aligns across 9 bases. Trimming cost V 4 bases and J 0 bases; bases outside gene matches: 1. Germline V gene sequence: CDR1 SGHRS, CDR2 YFSETQ. This CDR3 comprises 14 residues.